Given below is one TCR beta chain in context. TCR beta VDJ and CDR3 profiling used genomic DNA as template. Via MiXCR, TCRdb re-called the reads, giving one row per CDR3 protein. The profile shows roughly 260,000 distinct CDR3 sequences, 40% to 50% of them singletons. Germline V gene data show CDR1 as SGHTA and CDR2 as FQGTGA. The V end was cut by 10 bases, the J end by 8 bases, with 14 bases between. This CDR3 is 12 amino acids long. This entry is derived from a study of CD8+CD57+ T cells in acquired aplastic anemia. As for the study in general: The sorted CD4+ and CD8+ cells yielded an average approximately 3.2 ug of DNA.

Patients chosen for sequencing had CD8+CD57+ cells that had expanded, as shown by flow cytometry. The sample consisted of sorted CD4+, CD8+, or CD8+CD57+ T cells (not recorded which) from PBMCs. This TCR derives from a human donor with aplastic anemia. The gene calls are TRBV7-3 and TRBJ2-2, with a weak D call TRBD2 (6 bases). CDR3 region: CATSLGGGELFF. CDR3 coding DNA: TGTGCCACTAGTCTGGGGGGAGGGGAGCTGTTTTTT.